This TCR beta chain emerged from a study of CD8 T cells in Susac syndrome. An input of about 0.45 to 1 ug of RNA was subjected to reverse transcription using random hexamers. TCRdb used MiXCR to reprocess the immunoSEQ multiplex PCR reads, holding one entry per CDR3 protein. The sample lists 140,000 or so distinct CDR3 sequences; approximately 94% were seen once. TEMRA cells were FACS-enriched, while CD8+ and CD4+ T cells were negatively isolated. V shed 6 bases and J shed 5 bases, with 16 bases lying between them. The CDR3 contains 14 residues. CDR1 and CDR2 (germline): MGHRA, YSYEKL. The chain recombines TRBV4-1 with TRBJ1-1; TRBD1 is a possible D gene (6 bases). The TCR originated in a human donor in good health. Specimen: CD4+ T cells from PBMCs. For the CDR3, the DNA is TGCGCCAGCAGACAGGGAAGTTTCCGGACTGAAGCTTTCTTT. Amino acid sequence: CASRQGSFRTEAFF.